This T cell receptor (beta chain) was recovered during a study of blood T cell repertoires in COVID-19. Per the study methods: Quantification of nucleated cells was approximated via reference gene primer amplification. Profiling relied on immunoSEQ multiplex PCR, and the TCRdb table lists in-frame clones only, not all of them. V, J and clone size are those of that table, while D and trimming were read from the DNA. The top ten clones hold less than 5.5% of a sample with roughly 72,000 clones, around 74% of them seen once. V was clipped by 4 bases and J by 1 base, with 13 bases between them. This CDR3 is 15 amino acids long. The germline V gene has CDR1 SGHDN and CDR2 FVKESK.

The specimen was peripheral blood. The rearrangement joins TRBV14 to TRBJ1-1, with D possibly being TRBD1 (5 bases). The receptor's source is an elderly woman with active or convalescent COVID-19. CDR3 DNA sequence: TGTGCCAGCAGCCCCTGGGAGGGGAGGAACACTGAAGCTTTCTTT. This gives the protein CASSPWEGRNTEAFF. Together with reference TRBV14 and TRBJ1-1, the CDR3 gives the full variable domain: EAGVTQFPSHSVIEKGQTVTLRCDPISGHDNLYWYRRVMGKEIKFLLHFVKESKQDESGMPNNRFLAERTGGTYSTLKVQPAELEDSGVYFCASSPWEGRNTEAFFGQGTRLTVV.